This T cell receptor (beta chain) was observed in a study of Ad26.COV2.S vaccination and SARS-CoV-2 variants. Profiled with immunoSEQ multiplex PCR; TCRdb holds only in-frame clones, not every one. The sample has about 480,000 clones, 87% seen once; the top ten hold about 13%. This clone was detected only once. Treatment specified: some 20 received Ad26.COV2.S at low or high dose, single or two shots; five or six received placebo; per-sample allocation not given. Material that was analyzed had been drawn on day 63 after the first vaccine or placebo injection. Sequences were derived from peripheral blood, sampled in a trial of Ad26.COV2.S vaccine versus placebo. This clonotype was obtained from a person between 18 and 59 years old who received the Ad26.COV2.S COVID-19 vaccine or a placebo.

The CDR3 protein is CASSFRRRDNEQFF. In nucleotides, the CDR3 is TGCGCCAGCAGCTTCCGCCGCCGGGACAATGAGCAGTTCTTC. The chain combines TRBV5-1 with TRBJ2-1; D gene uncertain. Germline CDR1 and CDR2: SGHRS and YFSETQ. Deletions cut 2 bases from V and 5 bases from J, with 11 bases between. The CDR3 sequence is 14 residues long.